The clone carrying this T cell receptor (beta chain) was recorded many times. What it recognizes is unknown. The CDR3 is 16 amino acids. V lost 1 base, J lost 3 bases, and 10 bases lay in between. Germline values: CDR1 MNHNS, CDR2 SASEGT. The data belong to a study of T cells in Graves' hyperthyroidism and ophthalmopathy. Study-wide background: The initial diagnosis was the point when peripheral blood was collected, ahead of any treatment. Study-wide findings and caveats: Among thyroid clonotypes expanded above 0.001, most also appeared in blood.

Recently diagnosed hyperthyroidism of less than 2 months' duration affected patients aged 18 to 65. On the basis of clinical symptoms, serum thyroxine and TRAb, thyroid ultrasound and orbital computed tomography, diagnoses were made. Amplified TCR beta CDR3 regions derived from RNA transcripts. First-round RT-PCR with HTBI primers amplified the TCR CDR3 region. MiXCR, run by TCRdb on the multiplex PCR reads, gives a single entry per CDR3 protein. This repertoire shows about 690,000 distinct CDR3 sequences, 15% to 20% found once; its top ten account for roughly a sixth. The sequence was obtained from a man aged 45-60 years with Graves' hyperthyroidism. The gene calls are TRBV6-1 and TRBJ1-6; no clear D. Sequenced material: blood. CDR3 nucleotide sequence: TGTGCCAGCAGTGAAGGGGAGGGCCTCTATAATTCACCCCTCCACTTT. Encoded protein: CASSEGEGLYNSPLHF.